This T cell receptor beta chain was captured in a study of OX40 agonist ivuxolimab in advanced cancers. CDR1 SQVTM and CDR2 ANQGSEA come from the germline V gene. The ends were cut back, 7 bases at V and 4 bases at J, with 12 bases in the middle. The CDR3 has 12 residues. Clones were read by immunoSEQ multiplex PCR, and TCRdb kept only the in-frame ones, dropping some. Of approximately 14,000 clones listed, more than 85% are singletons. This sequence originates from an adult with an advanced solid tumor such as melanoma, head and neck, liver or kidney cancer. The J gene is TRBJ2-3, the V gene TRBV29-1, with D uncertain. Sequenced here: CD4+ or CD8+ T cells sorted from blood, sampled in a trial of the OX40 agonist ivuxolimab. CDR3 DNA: TGCAGCGCTGACCCCGAAGCAGATACGCAGTATTTT. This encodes CSADPEADTQYF.